The next 6 T cell receptor beta chains were all read from a single sample in a study of CD8+ T cells in alopecia areata. RNA, once extracted, was reverse transcribed into cDNA for use as the sequencing template. Assay used: immunoSEQ multiplex PCR; TCRdb lists only in-frame clones, some missing. Altogether 150,000 to 200,000 clones are present, roughly 60% being singletons, with the ten largest covering 14%. Treatment reported: oral pan-JAK inhibitor, 5-10 mg twice daily. The starting material was CD4+ T cells sorted from blood, obtained at week 24, from a patient treated with tofacitinib. All receptors derive from a human donor with alopecia areata.

In regard to this clone: In the same sample, other DNA sequences code for this CDR3. The chain has TRBV2 and TRBJ2-5; TRBD1 is a possible D gene (5 bases). CDR3 length: 13 residues. Per germline, CDR1 SNHLY and CDR2 FYNNEI. V lost 4 bases to trimming and J lost 4 bases, with 10 bases between them. The CDR3 spells CASSARAGETQYF. The DNA for the CDR3 is TGTGCCAGCAGTGCCAGGGCCGGAGAGACCCAGTACTTC. Full variable domain (remainder filled in from reference TRBV2 and TRBJ2-5): EPEVTQTPSHQVTQMGQEVILRCVPISNHLYFYWYRQILGQKVEFLVSFYNNEISEKSEIFDDQFSVERPDGSNFTLKIRSTKLEDSAMYFCASSARAGETQYFGPGTRLLVL.

The chain joins TRBV30 to TRBJ2-5, with D possibly TRBD1 on 5 matching bases. V was pared by 0 bases and J by 9 bases, with 17 bases between. CDR1 is GTSNPN and CDR2 is SVGIG in the germline V gene (reference sequence). The CDR3 runs to 14 residues. CDR3 sequence (DNA): TGTGCCTGGAGTGTCGGGCGCAGGGTCAGGGCCCAGTACTTC. It encodes CAWSVGRRVRAQYF.

Here the CDR3 DNA reads TGTGCCAGCAGTTACTACACAGATACGCAGTATTTT. Translating gives CASSYYTDTQYF. This chain connects TRBV6-6 to TRBJ2-3; no firm D call. The V end was cut by 1 base, the J end by 2 bases, with 1 base between. Germline V lookup: CDR1 MNHNY, CDR2 SVGAGI (reference sequence). The CDR3 sequence is 12 residues long.

The chain employs TRBV11-3 and TRBJ2-5; a possible D gene is TRBD2 (5 bases). Germline values: CDR1 SGHNT, CDR2 YENEEA. The CDR3 runs to 14 residues. V lost 8 bases and J 6 bases, leaving 19 bases between the germline ends. The CDR3 loop reads CASSLTGNEKTQYF. In DNA form, the CDR3 reads TGTGCCAGCTCCCTCACCGGGAACGAGAAGACCCAGTACTTC. Combining the CDR3 with reference TRBV11-3 and TRBJ2-5 gives the whole variable domain EAGVVQSPRYKIIEKKQPVAFWCNPISGHNTLYWYLQNLGQGPELLIRYENEEAVDDSQLPKDRFSAERLKGVDSTLKIQPAELGDSAVYLCASSLTGNEKTQYFGPGTRLLVL.

The chain uses TRBV7-2 and TRBJ2-1; D is unresolved. Trimming pared 1 base from V and 1 base from J, leaving 5 bases between. CDR1 SGHTA and CDR2 FQGNSA come from the germline V gene. The CDR3 has 14 amino acids. The CDR3 bases are TGTGCCAGCAGCTTAGACGGGTCCTACAATGAGCAGTTCTTC. Translated, it gives CASSLDGSYNEQFF.

This chain links TRBV5-1 with TRBJ2-3; TRBD1 agrees at 7 bases. Germline-derived CDR1 and CDR2 are SGHRS and YFSETQ. The V segment lost 6 bases and the J segment 0 bases; nucleotides outside the gene matches: 7. CDR3 length: 15 amino acids. CDR3: CASTQDRISTDTQYF. The CDR3 DNA follows: TGCGCCAGCACCCAGGACAGGATCAGCACAGATACGCAGTATTTT.